This TCR beta chain was documented in a study of blood T cell repertoires in COVID-19. Produced via immunoSEQ multiplex PCR; TCRdb's table is partial and in-frame only. The sample has 250,000 to 300,000 clones; roughly nine tenths are singletons. The germline CDR1 and CDR2 sequences are SGHNT and YYREEE (reference sequence). The CDR3 loop spans 16 amino acids. V was clipped by 3 bases and J by 5 bases; unmatched bases: 10. This sequence was found in a woman aged 25 to 39 with COVID-19, enrolled during active disease. Sequenced sample: peripheral blood. This chain links TRBV5-4 with TRBJ2-5, with 10 bases aligning to TRBD2. This CDR3 reads CASSSLAGVTGETQYF. DNA of the CDR3: TGTGCCAGCAGCTCTCTAGCGGGAGTCACAGGGGAGACCCAGTACTTC.